This T cell receptor (beta chain) is from a study of PD-1 blockade in classical Hodgkin lymphoma. Study in general: With a 2-week interval, patients received intravenous nivolumab at 3 mg/kg.

V shed 8 bases and J shed 1 base, with 14 bases lying between them. Germline V gene data show CDR1 as MNHNY and CDR2 as SVGAGI (reference sequence). The CDR3 runs 14 residues. Each and every patient relapsed after autologous stem cell transplantation, and patients got differing brentuximab vedotin exposure. This table comes from immunoSEQ multiplex PCR, and its TCRdb copy is limited to in-frame clones, with some not included. Of 55,000 to 75,000 clones in the sample, 71% were seen once. Whole-study results and caveats: Complete responders started with a diversity level that resembled newly diagnosed patients at baseline. CD4+ but not CD8+ TCR diversity rose significantly by C4D1.

In regard to this clone: The antigen is undetermined.

The sequence derives from a human donor with classical Hodgkin lymphoma. The source was peripheral blood mononuclear cells (PBMCs), collected before the second cycle of nivolumab. This rearrangement joins TRBV6-6 to TRBJ2-5; D is perhaps TRBD2 (5 bases). The CDR3 is CASGTTGVQETQYF. The CDR3 bases are TGTGCCAGCGGAACGACCGGGGTCCAAGAGACCCAGTACTTC.